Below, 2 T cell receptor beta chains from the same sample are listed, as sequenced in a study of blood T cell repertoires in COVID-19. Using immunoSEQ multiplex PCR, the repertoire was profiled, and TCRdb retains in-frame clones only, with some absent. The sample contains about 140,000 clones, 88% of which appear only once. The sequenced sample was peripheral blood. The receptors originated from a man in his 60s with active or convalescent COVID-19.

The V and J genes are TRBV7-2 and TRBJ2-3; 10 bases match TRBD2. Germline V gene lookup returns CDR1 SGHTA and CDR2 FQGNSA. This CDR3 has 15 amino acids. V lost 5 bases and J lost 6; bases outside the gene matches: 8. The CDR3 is CASSLGDSGRDTQYF. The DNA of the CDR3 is TGTGCCAGCAGCCTTGGGGATAGCGGGAGGGATACGCAGTATTTT.

CDR3 bases: TGTGCCAGTAGCCTCCCCGGGGGGCGCCCTGAAAAACTGTTTTTT. This translates into CASSLPGGRPEKLFF. The chain is built from TRBV19 and TRBJ1-4; maybe TRBD1 (6 bases). V lost 6 bases and J lost 7, with 18 bases in between. CDR1 and CDR2 from the germline V gene are LNHDA and SQIVND (reference sequence). The CDR3 runs to 15 residues.